The rows below give T cell receptor beta chains drawn from one sample of a study of CD8 T cells in Susac syndrome. One entry per CDR3 protein results from TCRdb running MiXCR on the immunoSEQ multiplex PCR reads. The sample shows about 180,000 distinct CDR3 sequences, approximately 95% of them seen only once. The material sequenced was CD8+ T cells from PBMCs. The source of these receptors is a human donor with multiple sclerosis. CDR3s include the opening cysteine and the closing phenylalanine or tryptophan. A D gene is named only where the DNA matches it firmly.

v_gene: TRBV27; j_gene: TRBJ2-1; d_gene: TRBD2; CDR3aa: CASSRLTSGRNEQFF; CDR3nt: TGTGCCAGCAGTCGGCTGACTAGCGGGCGGAATGAGCAGTTCTTC
v_gene: TRBV27; j_gene: TRBJ2-7; d_gene: TRBD2; CDR3aa: CASSSSGAGGPYEQYF; CDR3nt: TGTGCCAGCAGTTCCTCAGGGGCGGGGGGTCCCTACGAGCAGTACTTC
v_gene: TRBV7-9; j_gene: TRBJ2-2; d_gene: .; CDR3aa: CASSTEPPTLNTGELFF; CDR3nt: TGTGCCAGCAGCACAGAGCCTCCCACACTGAACACCGGGGAGCTGTTTTTT
v_gene: TRBV12-3/TRBV12-4; j_gene: TRBJ2-5; d_gene: TRBD2; CDR3aa: CASSWGGKTQYF; CDR3nt: TGTGCCAGCAGCTGGGGGGGGAAGACCCAGTACTTC
v_gene: TRBV27; j_gene: TRBJ1-2; d_gene: TRBD1; CDR3aa: CASSTYGQATYGYTF; CDR3nt: TGTGCCAGCAGTACCTACGGACAGGCTACCTATGGCTACACCTTC
v_gene: TRBV29-1; j_gene: TRBJ2-1; d_gene: .; CDR3aa: CSPSSSYNEQFF; CDR3nt: TGCAGCCCCTCCTCCTCCTACAATGAGCAGTTCTTC
v_gene: TRBV13; j_gene: TRBJ2-7; d_gene: .; CDR3aa: CASSLGTRMDEQYF; CDR3nt: TGTGCCAGCAGCTTAGGGACTAGAATGGACGAGCAGTACTTC
v_gene: TRBV13; j_gene: TRBJ1-1; d_gene: .; CDR3aa: CASSPDIGGARDGTEAFF; CDR3nt: TGTGCCAGCAGCCCGGACATAGGGGGGGCGCGCGATGGCACTGAAGCTTTCTTT
v_gene: TRBV15; j_gene: TRBJ1-1; d_gene: .; CDR3aa: CATSRDGDSPWNTEAFF; CDR3nt: TGTGCCACCAGCAGAGATGGAGACAGTCCCTGGAACACTGAAGCTTTCTTT
v_gene: TRBV20-1; j_gene: TRBJ2-4; d_gene: .; CDR3aa: CSAPTYEGKNIQYF; CDR3nt: TGCAGTGCCCCTACTTATGAGGGCAAAAACATTCAGTACTTC
v_gene: TRBV5-1; j_gene: TRBJ1-1; d_gene: TRBD1; CDR3aa: CASFTDRSEAFF; CDR3nt: TGCGCCAGCTTCACGGACAGGAGTGAAGCTTTCTTT
v_gene: TRBV5-1; j_gene: TRBJ1-2; d_gene: TRBD1; CDR3aa: CASSGITGTGGFYGYTF; CDR3nt: TGCGCCAGCAGCGGGATTACCGGGACAGGGGGATTTTATGGCTACACCTTC
v_gene: TRBV5-4; j_gene: TRBJ2-1; d_gene: TRBD1; CDR3aa: CASSGPDRANEQFF; CDR3nt: TGTGCCAGCAGCGGTCCAGACAGGGCCAATGAGCAGTTCTTC
v_gene: TRBV7-2; j_gene: TRBJ1-2; d_gene: .; CDR3aa: CASSLDGGIIYGYTF; CDR3nt: TGTGCCAGCAGCTTAGATGGAGGGATAATCTATGGCTACACCTTC
v_gene: TRBV10-2; j_gene: TRBJ2-2; d_gene: .; CDR3aa: CASIRLPGNTGELFF; CDR3nt: TGCGCCAGCATAAGGCTCCCTGGGAACACCGGGGAGCTGTTTTTT
v_gene: TRBV3-1; j_gene: TRBJ2-5; d_gene: .; CDR3aa: CASSQDSETQYF; CDR3nt: TGTGCCAGCAGCCAAGATTCTGAGACCCAGTACTTC
v_gene: TRBV2; j_gene: TRBJ2-4; d_gene: .; CDR3aa: CASSEALELVYNIQYF; CDR3nt: TGTGCCAGCAGTGAAGCGCTCGAACTAGTTTACAACATTCAGTACTTC
v_gene: TRBV20-1; j_gene: TRBJ2-7; d_gene: TRBD2; CDR3aa: CSAEVRGLAGEQYF; CDR3nt: TGCAGTGCGGAAGTCAGAGGACTAGCGGGGGAGCAGTACTTC
v_gene: TRBV24-1; j_gene: TRBJ1-2; d_gene: TRBD1; CDR3aa: CATIYPRTGDGNGYTF; CDR3nt: TGTGCCACCATTTATCCCCGGACAGGGGATGGGAATGGCTACACCTTC
v_gene: TRBV15; j_gene: TRBJ2-7; d_gene: .; CDR3aa: CATSPRRTYEQYF; CDR3nt: TGTGCCACCAGCCCTAGAAGAACCTACGAGCAGTACTTC
v_gene: TRBV20-1; j_gene: TRBJ1-2; d_gene: .; CDR3aa: CSARDAGTSYGYTF; CDR3nt: TGCAGTGCTAGAGACGCCGGGACAAGCTATGGCTACACCTTC
v_gene: TRBV29-1; j_gene: TRBJ1-2; d_gene: .; CDR3aa: CSVGRDTRLYGYTF; CDR3nt: TGCAGCGTTGGTCGGGACACCCGACTCTATGGCTACACCTTC
v_gene: TRBV5-1; j_gene: TRBJ1-5; d_gene: .; CDR3aa: CASSWAVGEPQHF; CDR3nt: TGCGCCAGCAGCTGGGCCGTTGGGGAGCCCCAGCATTTT
v_gene: TRBV3-1; j_gene: TRBJ2-5; d_gene: .; CDR3aa: CASSQVVGLFQETQYF; CDR3nt: TGTGCCAGCAGCCAAGTTGTGGGGTTGTTCCAAGAGACCCAGTACTTC
v_gene: TRBV7-9; j_gene: TRBJ1-1; d_gene: .; CDR3aa: CASSFPGRGNTEAFF; CDR3nt: TGTGCCAGCAGCTTCCCGGGCAGGGGTAACACTGAAGCTTTCTTT
v_gene: TRBV28; j_gene: TRBJ2-3; d_gene: TRBD2; CDR3aa: CASSLYPSPGLASTDTQYF; CDR3nt: TGTGCCAGCAGTTTATACCCCTCACCGGGACTAGCTAGCACAGATACGCAGTATTTT
v_gene: TRBV6-6; j_gene: TRBJ2-1; d_gene: TRBD1; CDR3aa: CASSYLTGYNEQFF; CDR3nt: TGTGCCAGCAGTTACTTGACAGGGTACAATGAGCAGTTCTTC
v_gene: TRBV24-1; j_gene: TRBJ2-3; d_gene: .; CDR3aa: CATSDHSTDTQYF; CDR3nt: TGTGCCACCAGTGATCACTCCACAGATACGCAGTATTTT
v_gene: TRBV27; j_gene: TRBJ2-7; d_gene: TRBD2; CDR3aa: CASRGGFEQYF; CDR3nt: TGTGCCAGCAGGGGGGGGTTCGAGCAGTACTTC
v_gene: TRBV29-1; j_gene: TRBJ2-5; d_gene: .; CDR3aa: CSVEVGWERETQYF; CDR3nt: TGCAGCGTTGAAGTGGGGTGGGAGAGGGAGACCCAGTACTTC
v_gene: TRBV27; j_gene: TRBJ2-2; d_gene: TRBD2; CDR3aa: CASSPWTSRNTGELFF; CDR3nt: TGTGCCAGCAGTCCCTGGACTAGCCGGAACACCGGGGAGCTGTTTTTT
v_gene: TRBV12-5; j_gene: TRBJ1-6; d_gene: .; CDR3aa: CASGLVLGSPLHF; CDR3nt: TGTGCTAGTGGTTTGGTACTCGGTTCACCCCTCCACTTT
v_gene: TRBV5-1; j_gene: TRBJ2-3; d_gene: .; CDR3aa: CASSFIGLNTDTQYF; CDR3nt: TGCGCCAGCAGCTTTATCGGACTCAACACAGATACGCAGTATTTT
v_gene: TRBV28; j_gene: TRBJ2-5; d_gene: TRBD2; CDR3aa: CASRSAGGPRETQYF; CDR3nt: TGTGCCAGCAGATCGGCGGGAGGTCCCAGGGAGACCCAGTACTTC
v_gene: TRBV5-6; j_gene: TRBJ2-1; d_gene: TRBD2; CDR3aa: CASWGGLAGADEQFF; CDR3nt: TGTGCCAGCTGGGGAGGGCTAGCGGGAGCGGATGAGCAGTTCTTC
v_gene: TRBV6-5; j_gene: TRBJ2-7; d_gene: .; CDR3aa: CASSAGPWLGRQYF; CDR3nt: TGTGCCAGCAGTGCGGGGCCATGGTTGGGTCGGCAGTACTTC
v_gene: TRBV9; j_gene: TRBJ1-1; d_gene: .; CDR3aa: CASSVGANTEAFF; CDR3nt: TGTGCCAGCAGCGTAGGAGCGAACACTGAAGCTTTCTTT
v_gene: TRBV9; j_gene: TRBJ1-2; d_gene: TRBD1; CDR3aa: CASSPGTGNYGYTF; CDR3nt: TGTGCCAGCAGCCCAGGGACAGGGAACTATGGCTACACCTTC
v_gene: TRBV7-9; j_gene: TRBJ1-1; d_gene: .; CDR3aa: CASSLAYTAEAFF; CDR3nt: TGTGCCAGCAGCTTGGCGTACACAGCGGAAGCTTTCTTT
v_gene: TRBV5-4; j_gene: TRBJ2-5; d_gene: .; CDR3aa: CASSAGTRETQYF; CDR3nt: TGTGCCAGCAGCGCCGGGACCCGAGAGACCCAGTACTTC
v_gene: TRBV2; j_gene: TRBJ1-2; d_gene: .; CDR3aa: CATRGGHLNYGYTF; CDR3nt: TGTGCCACCAGGGGAGGACACCTTAACTATGGCTACACCTTC
v_gene: TRBV28; j_gene: TRBJ2-3; d_gene: TRBD2; CDR3aa: CASSWTSGTDTQYF; CDR3nt: TGTGCCAGCAGCTGGACTAGCGGCACAGATACGCAGTATTTT
v_gene: TRBV29-1; j_gene: TRBJ1-2; d_gene: .; CDR3aa: CSGRSSYGYTF; CDR3nt: TGCAGCGGAAGATCAAGCTATGGCTACACCTTC
v_gene: TRBV28; j_gene: TRBJ2-3; d_gene: TRBD2; CDR3aa: CASSRLALTDTQYF; CDR3nt: TGTGCCAGCAGTCGACTAGCCCTCACAGATACGCAGTATTTT
v_gene: TRBV27; j_gene: TRBJ2-1; d_gene: TRBD2; CDR3aa: CASSSLSGRASYNEQFF; CDR3nt: TGTGCCAGCAGTTCCCTTAGCGGGAGGGCCTCCTACAATGAGCAGTTCTTC
v_gene: TRBV7-9; j_gene: TRBJ2-7; d_gene: TRBD2; CDR3aa: CASSSTGSGEGQYF; CDR3nt: TGTGCCAGCAGCTCTACGGGTAGCGGGGAGGGGCAGTACTTC
v_gene: TRBV19; j_gene: TRBJ2-3; d_gene: .; CDR3aa: CASSPWASTDTQYF; CDR3nt: TGTGCCAGTAGTCCGTGGGCCAGCACAGATACGCAGTATTTT